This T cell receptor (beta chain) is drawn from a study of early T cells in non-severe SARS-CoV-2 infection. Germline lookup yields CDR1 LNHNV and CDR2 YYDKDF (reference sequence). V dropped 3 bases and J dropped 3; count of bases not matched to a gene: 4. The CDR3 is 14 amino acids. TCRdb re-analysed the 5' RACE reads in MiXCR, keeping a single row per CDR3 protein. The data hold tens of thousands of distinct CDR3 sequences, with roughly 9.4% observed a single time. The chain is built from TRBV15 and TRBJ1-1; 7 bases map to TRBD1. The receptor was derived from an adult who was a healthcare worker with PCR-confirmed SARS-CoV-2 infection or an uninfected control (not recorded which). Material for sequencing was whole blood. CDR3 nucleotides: TGTGCCACCAGCAGCGGGACAGCCTACACTGAAGCTTTCTTT. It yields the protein CATSSGTAYTEAFF.